The 8 T cell receptor beta chains listed next were all sequenced from one sample in a study of PD-L1 blockade in urothelial cancer. Sequencing used immunoSEQ multiplex PCR; TCRdb keeps in-frame clones, though not all of them. The data show 45,000 to 50,000 clones, 70% to 90% seen once. The input for sequencing was PBMCs, taken around atezolizumab (anti-PD-L1) treatment. The origin of the receptors is a man at least 80 years old with urothelial cancer.

The chain is built from TRBV14 and TRBJ1-1; 7 bases fit TRBD1. The germline V gene has CDR1 SGHDN and CDR2 FVKESK. Trimming at V came to 4 bases and at J to 5 bases, leaving 7 bases not matched to a gene. There are 14 residues in the CDR3. As DNA, the CDR3 is TGTGCCAGCAGCCTGGCGAGGGGGCGAACTGAAGCTTTCTTT. Its translation: CASSLARGRTEAFF.

V and J are TRBV6-6 and TRBJ2-7, with TRBD2 matching over 7 bases. Germline V lookup: CDR1 MNHNY, CDR2 SVGAGI (reference sequence). The CDR3 runs 14 residues. V lost 5 bases and J lost 4; bases outside the gene matches: 8. This CDR3 is CASSHGGSGYEQYF. The CDR3 region has the DNA TGTGCCAGCAGTCACGGGGGGAGTGGGTACGAGCAGTACTTC.

The chain recombines TRBV6-5 with TRBJ1-1; 7 nucleotides align to TRBD1. V lost 2 bases, J lost 0 bases, and 3 bases stayed unmatched. The CDR3 extends over 15 amino acids. The germline gives CDR1 MNHEY, CDR2 SVGAGI. This CDR3 is CASSYDRAVNTEAFF. CDR3 DNA sequence: TGTGCCAGCAGTTACGACAGGGCGGTGAACACTGAAGCTTTCTTT.

The chain couples TRBV4-1 to TRBJ1-2, with 7 bases fitting TRBD1. This CDR3 is built from 13 residues. V lost 5 bases, J lost 2 bases, and 2 bases stayed unmatched. The V gene's germline CDR1 is MGHRA and CDR2 YSYEKL. CDR3 protein: CASSAQGNYGYTF. For the CDR3, the DNA is TGCGCCAGCAGCGCACAGGGGAACTATGGCTACACCTTC.

The rearrangement uses TRBV28 and TRBJ1-2; the match to TRBD1 covers 9 bases. The V segment lost 9 bases and the J segment 5 bases; nucleotides outside the gene matches: 7. The length of the CDR3 is 13 residues. Germline-derived CDR1 and CDR2 are MDHEN and SYDVKM. The CDR3 reads CASWGGTGYGYTF. The CDR3 DNA reads as TGTGCCAGTTGGGGAGGGACAGGGTATGGCTACACCTTC.

DNA for the CDR3: TGTGCCAGCAGTTACGGGACAGGGTATGGGGATACGCAGTATTTT. As protein: CASSYGTGYGDTQYF. The chain is built from TRBV6-6 and TRBJ2-3; 9 bases line up with TRBD1. This CDR3 has 15 amino acids. Germline CDR1 and CDR2: MNHNY and SVGAGI (reference sequence). V lost 2 bases, J lost 6 bases, and 6 bases stayed unmatched.

The chain couples TRBV4-3 to TRBJ1-1; 7 nucleotides align to TRBD1. V dropped 4 bases and J dropped 3; count of bases not matched to a gene: 2. The CDR3 has 13 residues. The germline gives CDR1 LGHNA, CDR2 YSLEER. The CDR3 DNA follows: TGCGCCAGCAGCCCTGACAGGGACACTGAAGCTTTCTTT. Protein sequence: CASSPDRDTEAFF.

The chain links TRBV7-2 to TRBJ2-5; TRBD1 matches 8 bases. With 5 bases clipped from V and 5 bases from J, the junction kept 7 bases outside the gene matches. Germline V lookup: CDR1 SGHTA, CDR2 FQGNSA. This CDR3 has 14 amino acids. CDR3 in amino acids: CASSTATGVETQYF. The CDR3 DNA is TGTGCCAGCAGCACAGCGACAGGGGTGGAGACCCAGTACTTC.